The rows below give T cell receptor beta chains drawn from one sample of a study of blood T cell repertoires in COVID-19. The repertoire was sequenced with immunoSEQ multiplex PCR; TCRdb's copy has only in-frame clones and lacks some. Among 25,000 to 35,000 clones listed, approximately 91% were seen once. The sample was peripheral blood. These receptors originate from a human donor with active COVID-19. The donor label of this sample is uncertain. Each CDR3 is given with its conserved first and last residue. The D gene is left open where the match is weak. For some rows the clone size is stated as once, few or many, or as a class when expanded; others skip it.

v_call,clone_size,d_call,j_call,cdr3_nt,cdr3_aa
TRBV14,.,TRBD1,TRBJ1-2,TGTGCCAGCAGCCAAGATCCCAGGGGGCAAGGTGGCTACACCTTC,CASSQDPRGQGGYTF
TRBV3-1/TRBV3-2,.,TRBD1,TRBJ2-1,TGTGCCAGCAGCTTAACCGGGACAGGGTTCAATGAGCAGTTCTTC,CASSLTGTGFNEQFF
TRBV5-4,few,.,TRBJ2-1,TGTGCCAGCAGCCTGGGACTTCCCTCGGGTTTAGGTTTCTTC,CASSLGLPSGLGFF
TRBV6-2/TRBV6-3,once,TRBD1,TRBJ2-7,TGTGCCAGCAGTCCCCGGGACCGGGACAGGTCTGACGAGCAGTACTTC,CASSPRDRDRSDEQYF
TRBV15,.,.,TRBJ2-7,TGTGCCACCAGCAGAGTTTCCACCGGGACACGGAGGACCTACGAGCAGTACTTC,CATSRVSTGTRRTYEQYF
TRBV5-4,.,TRBD1,TRBJ2-7,TGTGCCAGCAGCCCCCACCCGGGCAGGGGGAGTGCCGGGGAGCAGTACTTC,CASSPHPGRGSAGEQYF
TRBV14,.,TRBD2,TRBJ2-7,TGTGCCAGCAGCCAACTAGCGGGGAGAGGCGAGCAGTACTTC,CASSQLAGRGEQYF
TRBV3-1/TRBV3-2,once,.,TRBJ2-1,TGTGCCAGCAGCGATACCCCAACAGTGCGCAATGAGCAGTTCTTC,CASSDTPTVRNEQFF
TRBV9,.,.,TRBJ2-1,TGTGCCAGCAGCGCGGCTGGCGGGACTTACAATGAGCAGTTCTTC,CASSAAGGTYNEQFF
TRBV11-2,.,.,TRBJ2-3,TGTGCCAGCAGGCCCTTCAGAGATACGCAGTATTTT,CASRPFRDTQYF
TRBV27,.,.,TRBJ2-5,TGTGCCAGCAACCAAGGTGGGACTCCCGGGGAGACCCAGTACTTC,CASNQGGTPGETQYF
TRBV6-2/TRBV6-3,.,TRBD1,TRBJ2-7,TGTGCCAGCAGTCACGGACAGGGGGGGTCCTACGAGCAGTACTTC,CASSHGQGGSYEQYF
TRBV28,.,TRBD1,TRBJ2-3,TGTGCCAGCAGTTTTGGGGACAGGGGCGCAGATACGCAGTATTTT,CASSFGDRGADTQYF
TRBV4-1,.,TRBD2,TRBJ2-2,TGCGCCAGCAGCCCAGCGGGGGGGGCGACCGGGGAGCTGTTTTTT,CASSPAGGATGELFF
TRBV11-2,.,TRBD2,TRBJ2-7,TGTGCCAGCAGCTTAGTTTTGCGGGGGAGAAGATCCTACGAGCAGTACTTC,CASSLVLRGRRSYEQYF